The 9 T cell receptor beta chains below all came from one sample that was sequenced in a study of blood T cell repertoires in COVID-19. Assay used: immunoSEQ multiplex PCR; TCRdb lists only in-frame clones, some missing. The sample shows about 140,000 clones, almost 90% of them seen only once. The sequencing sample was made of peripheral blood. The receptors were gathered from a woman aged 60-75 years with acute or convalescent COVID-19.

This clone has more than one count but fewer than ten. The chain joins TRBV19 to TRBJ1-2; D remains unclear. V dropped 3 bases and J dropped 4 bases, with 15 bases sitting between them. Per germline, CDR1 LNHDA and CDR2 SQIVND (reference sequence). This CDR3 is built from 15 residues. The CDR3 reads CASSMDRGAGYGYTF. Here the CDR3 DNA reads TGTGCCAGTAGTATGGATCGGGGTGCGGGCTATGGCTACACCTTC. The whole variable domain, remainder taken from reference TRBV19 and TRBJ1-2, is DGGITQSPKYLFRKEGQNVTLSCEQNLNHDAMYWYRQDPGQGLRLIYYSQIVNDFQKGDIAEGYSVSREKKESFPLTVTSAQKNPTAFYLCASSMDRGAGYGYTFGSGTRLTVV.

The V and J genes are TRBV4-3 and TRBJ1-1; 7 bases agree with TRBD1. CDR3 size: 15 residues. Germline CDR1 reads LGHNA; CDR2 reads YSLEER. The V and J ends lost 0 bases and 5 bases, in that order; junction bases with no gene match: 6. The CDR3 sequence: CASSQDKGARTEAFF. CDR3 bases: TGCGCCAGCAGCCAAGATAAGGGGGCGCGAACTGAAGCTTTCTTT.

DNA for the CDR3: TGTGCCAGTAGCGGGGGACAGGGGACAAGGAATCAGCCCCAGCATTTT. Protein sequence: CASSGGQGTRNQPQHF. The chain is built from TRBV19 and TRBJ1-5; 10 bases line up with TRBD1. V gave up 6 bases and J gave up 4 bases; unmatched junction bases: 9. The germline gives CDR1 LNHDA, CDR2 SQIVND (reference sequence). This CDR3 comprises 16 residues.

This clone was counted once. The chain uses TRBV4-2 and TRBJ2-3, with 7 bases lining up with TRBD2. This CDR3 contains 15 residues. Germline V gene sequence: CDR1 LGHNA, CDR2 YNFKEQ. Trimming took 6 bases from V and 1 from J; bases not matched to a gene: 7. The CDR3 DNA reads TGTGCCAGCAGTACCCTGGCGGGGGGCACAGATACGCAGTATTTT. Its protein product is CASSTLAGGTDTQYF.

The CDR3 reads CASGSGGHVDGTEAFF. The CDR3, as DNA: TGTGCCAGCGGCTCCGGGGGGCACGTTGATGGCACTGAAGCTTTCTTT. The genes are TRBV28 and TRBJ1-1; D possibly corresponds to TRBD1 (6 bases). Trimming shortened V by 8 bases and J by 4 bases, and 23 bases separated the two germline ends. This CDR3 has 16 residues. The germline gives CDR1 MDHEN, CDR2 SYDVKM.

The count of this clone is one. The rearrangement joins TRBV7-9 to TRBJ1-1; possibly TRBD1 for D (6 bases). V was clipped by 5 bases and J by 5 bases, with 21 bases between them. Germline CDR1 is SEHNR and CDR2 is FQNEAQ (reference sequence). The CDR3 is made up of 16 amino acids. CDR3 in amino acids: CASSLSPWGGKTEAFF. In DNA form, the CDR3 reads TGTGCCAGCAGCCTATCCCCGTGGGGGGGCAAGACTGAAGCTTTCTTT.

This chain joins TRBV28 and TRBJ1-1; D not resolved. The CDR3 covers 16 residues. Per germline, CDR1 MDHEN and CDR2 SYDVKM. V lost 1 base, J lost 2 bases, and 14 bases lay in between. CDR3 residues: CASSLSTADINTEAFF. CDR3 bases: TGTGCCAGCAGTTTATCTACAGCCGACATTAACACTGAAGCTTTCTTT.

This clone was recorded once. This chain uses TRBV4-2 with TRBJ2-3; the D gene is possibly TRBD2 (5 bases). Between the trimmed V and J ends, which lost 3 bases and 4 bases, there was a span of 20 bases. The CDR3 extends over 17 amino acids. CDR1 is LGHNA and CDR2 is YNFKEQ in the germline V gene. The CDR3 DNA sequence: TGTGCCAGCAGCCAGGCCTCCCGGGTGGGGAGTGCAGATACGCAGTATTTT. Its translation is CASSQASRVGSADTQYF.

This chain links TRBV18 with TRBJ1-4, with TRBD1 matching 7 bases. The CDR3 runs to 14 residues. The V segment lost 9 bases and the J segment 5 bases; nucleotides outside the gene matches: 9. Germline CDR1 and CDR2: KGHSH and LQKENI. CDR3 amino acids: CASRRGGGNEKLFF. The CDR3 nucleotides are TGTGCCAGTCGTCGCGGAGGGGGCAATGAAAAACTGTTTTTT. The variable domain in full, with the rest retrieved from reference TRBV18 and TRBJ1-4, is NAGVMQNPRHLVRRRGQEARLRCSPMKGHSHVYWYRQLPEEGLKFMVYLQKENIIDESGMPKERFSAEFPKEGPSILRIQQVVRGDSAAYFCASRRGGGNEKLFFGSGTQLSVL.